The 24 T cell receptor beta chains in this list originate from one sample, sequenced in a study of OX40 agonist ivuxolimab in advanced cancers. The method was immunoSEQ multiplex PCR; TCRdb's version includes in-frame clones alone and lacks a portion of them. Of 12,000 or so clones in the sample, roughly four fifths are singletons; the top ten hold about 21%. The source material was CD4+ or CD8+ T cells sorted from blood, sampled in a trial of the OX40 agonist ivuxolimab. The receptor set was obtained from an adult with an advanced solid tumor such as melanoma, head and neck, liver or kidney cancer.

This CDR3 reads CASSQGRRENQPQHF. The CDR3 nucleotides read TGTGCCAGCAGTCAAGGGAGGAGGGAAAATCAGCCCCAGCATTTT. The V and J genes are TRBV7-8 and TRBJ1-5; D is unclear. Germline V gene data show CDR1 as SGHVS and CDR2 as FQNEAQ. V was shortened by 6 bases and J by 4 bases, with 16 bases between the two germline ends. CDR3 size: 15 residues.

V and J are TRBV13 and TRBJ2-6; weak D call: TRBD1 (5 bases). CDR3 size: 14 residues. Germline values: CDR1 PRHDT, CDR2 FYEKMQ (reference sequence). V was pared by 5 bases and J by 7 bases, with 12 bases between. The CDR3 here is CASSTGPVANVLTF. The CDR3 bases are TGTGCCAGCAGCACAGGTCCCGTCGCCAACGTCCTGACTTTC. Complete variable domain (other parts from reference TRBV13 and TRBJ2-6): AAGVIQSPRHLIKEKRETATLKCYPIPRHDTVYWYQQGPGQDPQFLISFYEKMQSDKGSIPDRFSAQQFSDYHSELNMSSLELGDSALYFCASSTGPVANVLTFGAGSRLTVL.

This clone was counted once. CDR3 coding DNA: TGTGCCAGCAGCTTAGTCAGGCGTCAAGAGACCCAGTACTTC. Translating it yields CASSLVRRQETQYF. The chain couples TRBV13 to TRBJ2-5, with D uncertain. The CDR3 totals 14 residues. Trimming removed 1 base at V and 2 bases at J, with 8 bases between. CDR1 and CDR2 (germline): PRHDT, FYEKMQ (reference sequence).

This sequence joins TRBV19 and TRBJ1-6; no clear D gene. CDR1 is LNHDA and CDR2 is SQIVND in the germline V gene (reference sequence). The V gene lost 4 bases and the J gene lost 9 bases, with 10 bases spanning the gap. This CDR3 has 13 amino acids. The CDR3 region is CASSTREGSPLHF. CDR3 nucleotides: TGTGCCAGTAGTACCCGGGAGGGTTCACCCCTCCACTTT. The complete variable domain, with remaining parts taken from reference TRBV19 and TRBJ1-6, reads DGGITQSPKYLFRKEGQNVTLSCEQNLNHDAMYWYRQDPGQGLRLIYYSQIVNDFQKGDIAEGYSVSREKKESFPLTVTSAQKNPTAFYLCASSTREGSPLHFGNGTRLTVT.

The chain recombines TRBV13 with TRBJ1-1; a possible D gene is TRBD1 (5 bases). Looked up from germline, CDR1 is PRHDT and CDR2 is FYEKMQ (reference sequence). The CDR3 contains 17 residues. Trimming shortened V by 7 bases and J by 2 bases, and 23 bases separated the two germline ends. CDR3 amino acids: CASIRSPSGQPNTEAFF. CDR3 in DNA: TGTGCCAGCATCCGATCCCCCTCCGGACAACCTAACACTGAAGCTTTCTTT.

The J gene is TRBJ2-7, the V gene TRBV7-8, with TRBD2 identical over 11 bases. V lost 4 bases and J lost 3; bases outside the gene matches: 8. The CDR3 loop spans 16 amino acids. CDR1 is SGHVS and CDR2 is FQNEAQ in the germline V gene. Written as DNA, the CDR3 is TGTGCCAGCAGCTCCTTGGCACTAGCGGGAGACTACGAGCAGTACTTC. The encoded protein is CASSSLALAGDYEQYF. Full variable domain (missing parts from reference TRBV7-8 and TRBJ2-7): GAGVSQSPRYKVAKRGQDVALRCDPISGHVSLFWYQQALGQGPEFLTYFQNEAQLDKSGLPSDRFFAERPEGSVSTLKIQRTQQEDSAVYLCASSSLALAGDYEQYFGPGTRLTVT.

The V call is TRBV7-8, the J call TRBJ2-1; 10 positions match TRBD2. V lost 3 bases and J lost 5; bases outside the gene matches: 7. Germline values: CDR1 SGHVS, CDR2 FQNEAQ. CDR3 size: 16 residues. The CDR3 region has the DNA TGTGCCAGCAGCTTCTCACTAGCGGGGTTACACAATGAGCAGTTCTTC. Translated: CASSFSLAGLHNEQFF.

A note on this clone: At one end the junction does not follow the germline gene, possibly because of a read error. The chain uses TRBV28 and TRBJ1-1; D call uncertain. The CDR3 spans 15 residues. Germline assignment: CDR1 MDHEN and CDR2 SYDVKM. CDR3 loop: CGSSNLGEKNTEAFF. The CDR3, as DNA: TGTGGCAGCAGTAACCTCGGGGAAAAGAACACTGAAGCTTTCTTT.

This clone was detected only once. The chain links TRBV11-2 to TRBJ1-1; TRBD1 aligns across 8 bases. The J segment lost 5 bases and the V segment lost 4 bases, leaving 6 bases of the junction unmatched. CDR3 length: 14 amino acids. Germline-derived CDR1 and CDR2 are SGHAT and FQNNGV. The CDR3 coding sequence is TGTGCCAGCAGCTCTGCAGGGGGCGCGACTGAAGCTTTCTTT. Residues: CASSSAGGATEAFF.

The rearrangement joins TRBV28 to TRBJ2-3, with TRBD2 identical over 7 bases. The J segment lost 7 bases and the V segment lost 5 bases, leaving 12 bases of the junction unmatched. Germline CDR1 reads MDHEN; CDR2 reads SYDVKM. The CDR3 loop spans 15 amino acids. CDR3 residues: CASSRWGEGLHTQYF. The CDR3 DNA reads as TGTGCCAGCAGTCGATGGGGGGAGGGCCTTCATACGCAGTATTTT.

This chain uses TRBV23-1 with TRBJ2-7, with 9 bases that match TRBD1. TRBV23-1 has ORF status, its function being uncertain. This CDR3 has 16 residues. Trimming at V came to 1 base and at J to 4 bases, leaving 8 bases not matched to a gene. The CDR3 protein is CASSQFLTGGRYEQYF. In DNA form, the CDR3 reads TGCGCCAGCAGTCAATTTTTGACAGGGGGAAGGTACGAGCAGTACTTC.

The chain employs TRBV7-2 and TRBJ2-1; the D gene is possibly TRBD2 (5 bases). Trimming pared 1 base from V and 8 bases from J, leaving 18 bases between. There are 16 residues in the CDR3. Germline V gives CDR1 SGHTA, CDR2 FQGNSA. The CDR3 bases are TGTGCCAGCAGCTTAGGGCCGCAATCACTAGAGGATGAGCAGTTCTTC. Translated, it gives CASSLGPQSLEDEQFF. The full variable domain, rest sourced from reference TRBV7-2 and TRBJ2-1, is GAGVSQSPSNKVTEKGKDVELRCDPISGHTALYWYRQSLGQGLEFLIYFQGNSAPDKSGLPSDRFSAERTGGSVSTLTIQRTQQEDSAVYLCASSLGPQSLEDEQFFGPGTRLTVL.

V and J are TRBV6-5 and TRBJ1-1; TRBD1 agrees at 8 bases. Germline V CDR1 and CDR2: MNHEY, SVGAGI. This CDR3 contains 13 residues. V gave up 5 bases and J gave up 4 bases; unmatched junction bases: 3. CDR3 bases: TGTGCCAGCAGTAAACAGGGGGGCACTGAAGCTTTCTTT. This translates into CASSKQGGTEAFF.

With respect to this clone: At one end the junction does not follow the germline gene, possibly because of a read error. V is TRBV4-3 and J is TRBJ1-1; D is possibly TRBD1 (6 bases). CDR3 length: 11 amino acids. Germline lookup yields CDR1 LGHNA and CDR2 YSLEER. CDR3 sequence: CASSQGYGQIF. CDR3 in DNA: TGCGCCAGCAGCCAAGGTTACGGACAGATCTTT.

The chain has TRBV6-6 and TRBJ2-1; TRBD2 is a possible D gene (5 bases). The CDR3 is made up of 15 amino acids. CDR1 and CDR2 from the germline V gene are MNHNY and SVGAGI (reference sequence). Trimming removed 6 bases at V and 4 bases at J, with 16 bases between. The DNA of the CDR3 is TGTGCCAGCAGCCTTAACGGGGTTGGGTACAATGAGCAGTTCTTC. Amino acid sequence: CASSLNGVGYNEQFF.

The chain has TRBV9 and TRBJ2-1, with D perhaps TRBD1 (6 bases). The germline V gene has CDR1 SGDLS and CDR2 YYNGEE. V was cut by 0 bases and J by 8 bases, with 18 bases left in between. The CDR3 has 16 amino acids. The CDR3 DNA reads TGTGCCAGCAGCGTAGGGGGGCCCCTAGGCTGGTATGAGCAGTTCTTC. Translated: CASSVGGPLGWYEQFF.

V is TRBV2 and J is TRBJ1-1; D is possibly TRBD1 (5 bases). The CDR3 length is 11 residues. CDR1 and CDR2 from the germline V gene are SNHLY and FYNNEI. V lost 3 bases, J lost 9 bases, and 8 bases lay in between. The CDR3 bases are TGTGCCAGCAGTGAGAGGGGACAAGCTTTCTTT. This codes for CASSERGQAFF.

The chain links TRBV27 to TRBJ2-1; D is possibly TRBD1 (6 bases). V dropped 5 bases and J dropped 12 bases, with 20 bases sitting between them. There are 14 residues in the CDR3. From germline, CDR1 is MNHEY and CDR2 SMNVEV (reference sequence). The CDR3 sequence is CASSHGGRGWSQFF. The CDR3 region has the DNA TGTGCCAGCAGTCACGGCGGCAGGGGCTGGTCGCAGTTCTTC.

The V call is TRBV7-9, the J call TRBJ2-3; D ambiguous. Germline lookup yields CDR1 SEHNR and CDR2 FQNEAQ (reference sequence). V was clipped by 1 base and J by 0 bases, with 5 bases between them. The CDR3 is made up of 14 amino acids. DNA of the CDR3: TGTGCCAGCAGCTTAGATGACAGCACAGATACGCAGTATTTT. It yields the protein CASSLDDSTDTQYF.

The rearrangement uses TRBV28 and TRBJ1-6; D not resolved. In germline, CDR1 is MDHEN, CDR2 SYDVKM. This CDR3 region has 12 residues. V gave up 4 bases and J gave up 13 bases, with 11 bases separating them. In DNA, the CDR3 is TGTGCCAGCAGTTCCCTGAAAATCCCCCTCCACTTT. Its translation: CASSSLKIPLHF.

This sequence joins TRBV9 and TRBJ1-2; no definite D call. The CDR3 is made up of 15 amino acids. CDR1 is SGDLS and CDR2 is YYNGEE in the germline V gene. V was pared by 3 bases and J by 8 bases, with 20 bases between. CDR3 residues: CASSASTWGSQGYTF. The CDR3 coding sequence is TGTGCCAGCAGCGCCTCGACGTGGGGTTCTCAAGGCTACACCTTC.

In regard to this clone: A far bigger clonotype differs at one base, so this is likely a read error. The same CDR3 arises from other DNA sequences in this sample as well. The V call is TRBV5-4, the J call TRBJ2-7, with D maybe TRBD1 (5 bases). The germline gives CDR1 SGHNT, CDR2 YYREEE (reference sequence). The CDR3 has 14 residues. Deletions cut 0 bases from V and 2 bases from J, with 9 bases between. The CDR3 loop reads CASSLEAGTYEQYF. The DNA for the CDR3 is TGTGCCAGCAGCTTGGAAGCAGGGACCTACGAGCAGTACTTC.

The chain combines TRBV7-9 with TRBJ2-7, with no clear D. The germline V and J ends were trimmed by 8 bases and 9 bases, with 14 bases remaining between them. The germline gives CDR1 SEHNR, CDR2 FQNEAQ (reference sequence). The CDR3 consists of 11 residues. The CDR3 DNA reads TGTGCCAGCTCGGCAGTCGATGGGCAGTACTTC. Amino acids: CASSAVDGQYF.

V and J are TRBV5-8 and TRBJ2-7; D unclear. The CDR3 is made up of 13 amino acids. V lost 4 bases, J lost 4 bases, and 12 bases lay in between. Per the germline V gene, CDR1 is SGHTS and CDR2 is YDEGEE. Written as DNA, the CDR3 is TGTGCCAGCAGCCTGAGCTGGGGATACGAGCAGTACTTC. Residues: CASSLSWGYEQYF.